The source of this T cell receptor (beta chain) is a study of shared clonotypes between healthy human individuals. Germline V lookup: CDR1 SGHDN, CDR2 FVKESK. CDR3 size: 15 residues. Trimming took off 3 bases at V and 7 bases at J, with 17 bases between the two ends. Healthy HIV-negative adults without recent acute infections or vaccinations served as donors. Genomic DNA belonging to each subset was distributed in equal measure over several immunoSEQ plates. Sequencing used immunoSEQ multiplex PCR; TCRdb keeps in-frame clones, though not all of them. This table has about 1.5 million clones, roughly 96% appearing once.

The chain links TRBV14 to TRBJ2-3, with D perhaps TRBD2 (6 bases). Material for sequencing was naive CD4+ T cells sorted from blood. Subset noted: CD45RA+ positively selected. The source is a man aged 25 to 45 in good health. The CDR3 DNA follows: TGTGCCAGCAGCCAGCTCGCGGGGCCCTCATATACGCAGTATTTT. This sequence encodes CASSQLAGPSYTQYF.